The 32 T cell receptor beta chains given below trace back to one sample, sequenced in a study of T cells in Graves' hyperthyroidism and ophthalmopathy. RNA transcripts gave rise to amplified TCR beta CDR3 regions. When the TCR CDR3 underwent first-round RT-PCR, the HTBI primer set was used. TCRdb called the multiplex PCR reads again in MiXCR, with one record for every CDR3 protein. This table holds fewer than 400,000 distinct CDR3 sequences, approximately 25% found once. The sequencing input was blood. Every receptor here comes from a man over 45 with Graves' hyperthyroidism.

The gene calls are TRBV9 and TRBJ1-2, with D maybe TRBD1 (5 bases). Looked up from germline, CDR1 is SGDLS and CDR2 is YYNGEE. V gave up 3 bases and J gave up 8 bases, with 17 bases separating them. CDR3 size: 14 residues. CDR3: CASSATDGDGGYTF. For the CDR3, the DNA is TGTGCCAGCAGCGCGACGGATGGGGACGGAGGCTACACCTTC.

In this sample, this clonotype turned up once. The CDR3 DNA reads as TGTGCCATCAGTGAGTCGATGGGGAGAATCAACACTGAAGCTTTCTTT. It codes for CAISESMGRINTEAFF. This chain links TRBV10-3 with TRBJ1-1, with no clear D. Germline V gives CDR1 ENHRY, CDR2 SYGVKD. Trimming stripped 0 bases from V and 2 bases from J, with 13 bases between. The CDR3 loop spans 16 amino acids.

The CDR3 loop is CASSYSPGLHGEQYF. The DNA for the CDR3 is TGTGCCAGCAGTTACTCCCCGGGACTGCACGGGGAGCAGTACTTC. The rearrangement uses TRBV6-5 and TRBJ2-7, with a possible D match to TRBD2 (6 bases). The CDR3 is made up of 15 amino acids. Germline V gene sequence: CDR1 MNHEY, CDR2 SVGAGI. Deletions cut 0 bases from V and 7 bases from J, with 16 bases between.

This chain connects TRBV19 to TRBJ1-1; 10 bases agree with TRBD1. The CDR3 length is 15 residues. With 7 bases clipped from V and 3 bases from J, the junction kept 8 bases outside the gene matches. The germline CDR1 and CDR2 sequences are LNHDA and SQIVND (reference sequence). CDR3 DNA: TGTGCCAGTACCCGAGGGGGACAGGGGTACACTGAAGCTTTCTTT. Amino acid sequence: CASTRGGQGYTEAFF.

This chain links TRBV3-1 with TRBJ2-7; D is uncertain. Looked up from germline, CDR1 is LGHDT and CDR2 is YNNKEL (reference sequence). The V gene lost 3 bases and the J gene lost 5 bases, with 8 bases spanning the gap. The CDR3 consists of 12 residues. As DNA, the CDR3 is TGTGCCAGCAGCCATAGACCGAACGAGCAGTACTTC. This sequence encodes CASSHRPNEQYF.

The sample holds a few counts of this clonotype. The chain links TRBV7-9 to TRBJ1-1; D remains unclear. Germline V CDR1 and CDR2: SEHNR, FQNEAQ (reference sequence). Trimming took 4 bases from V and 11 from J, leaving 11 bases between them. The CDR3 has 11 residues. DNA of the CDR3: TGTGCCAGCAGCTCTGCATTACCGGCTTTCTTT. Its translation: CASSSALPAFF. Based on the CDR3 plus reference TRBV7-9 and TRBJ1-1, the full variable domain is DTGVSQNPRHKITKRGQNVTFRCDPISEHNRLYWYRQTLGQGPEFLTYFQNEAQLEKSRLLSDRFSAERPKGSFSTLEIQRTEQGDSAMYLCASSSALPAFFGQGTRLTVV.

V is TRBV7-6 and J is TRBJ2-1; D call uncertain. With 1 base removed from V and 9 bases from J, the gap between germline ends came to 4 bases. The CDR3 spans 11 residues. CDR1 is SGHVS and CDR2 is FNYEAQ in the germline V gene. CDR3 residues: CASSLVTEQFF. The CDR3 nucleotides are TGTGCCAGCAGCTTAGTAACTGAGCAGTTCTTC.

The rearrangement links TRBV11-3 to TRBJ2-1, with a weak D call TRBD1 (6 bases). This CDR3 has 11 amino acids. V was clipped by 7 bases and J by 8 bases, with 9 bases between them. CDR1 SGHNT and CDR2 YENEEA come from the germline V gene. The CDR3 nucleotides read TGTGCCAGCATGGGGGCCCATGAGCAGTTCTTC. The encoded protein is CASMGAHEQFF.

This clonotype was counted ten times or more. The rearrangement joins TRBV7-3 to TRBJ2-7; possibly TRBD1 for D (6 bases). CDR3 size: 16 residues. Germline CDR1 is SGHTA and CDR2 is FQGTGA. Trimming took off 1 base at V and 2 bases at J, with 15 bases between the two ends. CDR3 protein: CASSLKLRDIPYEQYF. The CDR3 DNA sequence: TGTGCCAGCAGCTTAAAGCTCCGGGACATCCCCTACGAGCAGTACTTC.

This clonotype was seen more than once but under ten times. The V and J genes are TRBV19 and TRBJ2-2; 7 bases agree with TRBD1. The CDR3 spans 14 residues. Looked up from germline, CDR1 is LNHDA and CDR2 is SQIVND (reference sequence). V dropped 6 bases and J dropped 6; count of bases not matched to a gene: 7. Here the CDR3 DNA reads TGTGCCAGTAGATCGACAGGGTGGCCCGGGGAGCTGTTTTTT. This gives the protein CASRSTGWPGELFF. Supplemented by reference TRBV19 and TRBJ2-2, the full variable domain reads DGGITQSPKYLFRKEGQNVTLSCEQNLNHDAMYWYRQDPGQGLRLIYYSQIVNDFQKGDIAEGYSVSREKKESFPLTVTSAQKNPTAFYLCASRSTGWPGELFFGEGSRLTVL.

The chain combines TRBV3-1 with TRBJ2-2; the match to TRBD1 covers 9 bases. Germline CDR1 reads LGHDT; CDR2 reads YNNKEL (reference sequence). V was clipped by 6 bases and J by 6 bases; unmatched bases: 5. The CDR3 covers 14 residues. CDR3 amino acids: CASSRQGGSGELFF. DNA of the CDR3: TGTGCCAGCAGTCGACAGGGGGGGTCCGGGGAGCTGTTTTTT.

The genes are TRBV5-4 and TRBJ2-1; 11 positions match TRBD2. Looked up from germline, CDR1 is SGHNT and CDR2 is YYREEE (reference sequence). The CDR3 is made up of 16 amino acids. Trimming took 4 bases from V and 4 from J; bases not matched to a gene: 7. CDR3 region: CASSRLAGGQYNEQFF. CDR3 DNA sequence: TGTGCCAGCAGCCGTCTAGCGGGAGGTCAATACAATGAGCAGTTCTTC.

This clonotype was counted ten times or more. The chain carries TRBV24-1 and TRBJ2-1, with 8 bases identical to TRBD2. V lost 4 bases, J lost 2 bases, and 9 bases stayed unmatched. Germline lookup yields CDR1 KGHDR and CDR2 SFDVKD. This CDR3 comprises 17 residues. This CDR3 reads CATSDTTRGLAYNEQFF. CDR3 sequence (DNA): TGTGCCACCAGTGACACCACAAGGGGACTAGCCTACAATGAGCAGTTCTTC.

Of note for this clonotype: A read error may account for a junction end that differs from germline. The chain uses TRBV7-7 and TRBJ2-5; D is unresolved. This CDR3 has 13 residues. CDR1 and CDR2 (germline): SSHAT, FNYEAQ (reference sequence). The CDR3 reads CASSLVLKETQYF. The DNA of the CDR3 is TGTGCTAGCAGCCTTGTTTTGAAAGAGACCCAGTACTTC.

This chain joins TRBV24-1 and TRBJ1-3; 7 bases are a match to TRBD1. Germline values: CDR1 KGHDR, CDR2 SFDVKD. The CDR3 spans 14 residues. The V and J ends lost 4 bases and 4 bases, in that order; junction bases with no gene match: 3. In DNA form, the CDR3 reads TGTGCCACCAGTGACCCGGGACAGGGAAACACCATATATTTT. It codes for CATSDPGQGNTIYF.

This clonotype was observed a few times. This chain uses TRBV12-3 or TRBV12-4 with TRBJ2-1; 12 nucleotides line up with TRBD2. V lost 4 bases and J lost 8; bases outside the gene matches: 9. This CDR3 has 16 residues. The CDR3 DNA reads TGTGCCAGCAGTTCGGTGACTAGCGGGAGTAACTATGAGCAGTTCTTC. It yields the protein CASSSVTSGSNYEQFF.

The table lists this clonotype with a few counts. J is TRBJ1-5 and V is TRBV27, with D possibly being TRBD1 (6 bases). The V gene's germline CDR1 is MNHEY and CDR2 SMNVEV (reference sequence). The CDR3 runs to 15 residues. The germline V and J ends were trimmed by 5 bases and 0 bases, with 11 bases remaining between them. The CDR3, as DNA: TGTGCCAGCAGTACACAGGGCGCTAGCAATCAGCCCCAGCATTTT. Protein product: CASSTQGASNQPQHF.

This clonotype was observed a handful of times. This chain links TRBV9 with TRBJ2-1, with TRBD1 as a possible D gene (5 bases). The CDR3 runs to 15 residues. Germline CDR1 reads SGDLS; CDR2 reads YYNGEE. The V end was cut by 3 bases, the J end by 5 bases, with 15 bases between. CDR3 bases: TGTGCCAGCAGCGCCGTTCCAGGGTTGAACAATGAGCAGTTCTTC. Protein product: CASSAVPGLNNEQFF. The full variable domain, completed using reference TRBV9 and TRBJ2-1, is DSGVTQTPKHLITATGQRVTLRCSPRSGDLSVYWYQQSLDQGLQFLIQYYNGEERAKGNILERFSAQQFPDLHSELNLSSLELGDSALYFCASSAVPGLNNEQFFGPGTRLTVL.

The CDR3 nucleotides are TGTGCCAGCAGCTTAATGGGGGCAAGCAATCAGCCCCAGCATTTT. This gives the protein CASSLMGASNQPQHF. The chain combines TRBV7-2 with TRBJ1-5; perhaps TRBD1 as D (6 bases). The CDR3 length is 15 residues. Germline assignment: CDR1 SGHTA and CDR2 FQGNSA. V lost 2 bases and J lost 1, with 9 bases in between.

This clonotype has just a few counts. This chain uses TRBV7-2 with TRBJ2-7, with 7 bases lining up with TRBD2. The germline CDR1 and CDR2 sequences are SGHTA and FQGNSA. V lost 5 bases to trimming and J lost 1 base; unmatched junction nucleotides: 5. The CDR3 length is 14 residues. The CDR3 reads CASSQRGDSYEQYF. The DNA of the CDR3 is TGTGCCAGCAGCCAACGGGGGGATTCCTACGAGCAGTACTTC. Combining the CDR3 with reference TRBV7-2 and TRBJ2-7 gives the whole variable domain GAGVSQSPSNKVTEKGKDVELRCDPISGHTALYWYRQSLGQGLEFLIYFQGNSAPDKSGLPSDRFSAERTGGSVSTLTIQRTQQEDSAVYLCASSQRGDSYEQYFGPGTRLTVT.

The gene calls are TRBV19 and TRBJ2-7; 10 bases align to TRBD1. CDR3 length: 13 residues. V shed 10 bases, J shed 1 base, and the junction held 4 bases outside the gene matches. Germline CDR1 LNHDA, CDR2 SQIVND (reference sequence). DNA of the CDR3: TGTGCCACCCGGACAGGGGGGTCCTACGAGCAGTACTTC. Its protein product is CATRTGGSYEQYF.

The chain uses TRBV18 and TRBJ2-3; 13 bases are a match to TRBD2. The J segment lost 1 base and the V segment lost 1 base, leaving 2 bases of the junction unmatched. Per germline, CDR1 KGHSH and CDR2 LQKENI. This CDR3 spans 17 amino acids. CDR3 bases: TGTGCCAGCTCACCACGGACTAGCGGGAGTCGCACAGATACGCAGTATTTT. Its protein is CASSPRTSGSRTDTQYF.

This chain uses TRBV3-1 with TRBJ2-2; weak D call: TRBD2 (5 bases). Germline CDR1 LGHDT, CDR2 YNNKEL (reference sequence). The CDR3 is 12 amino acids. V shed 7 bases and J shed 5 bases, with 8 bases lying between them. This chain's CDR3 is CASTGLTGELFF. The CDR3 DNA reads TGTGCCAGCACCGGACTGACCGGGGAGCTGTTTTTT.

CDR3 DNA: TGTGCCAGCTCAGTCGGGAGAATCTACGAGCAGTACTTC. Protein: CASSVGRIYEQYF. The V and J genes are TRBV2 and TRBJ2-7, with D possibly being TRBD2 (6 bases). CDR1 SNHLY and CDR2 FYNNEI come from the germline V gene. The CDR3 sequence is 13 residues long. V lost 8 bases and J 3 bases, leaving 14 bases between the germline ends.

The V call is TRBV28, the J call TRBJ1-5, with a weak D call TRBD1 (6 bases). Trimming shortened V by 5 bases and J by 4 bases, and 15 bases separated the two germline ends. This CDR3 comprises 15 residues. The germline V gene has CDR1 MDHEN and CDR2 SYDVKM. This chain's CDR3 is CASSRGGRGNQPQHF. The CDR3 nucleotides read TGTGCCAGCAGTCGAGGCGGCAGGGGAAATCAGCCCCAGCATTTT. The full variable domain, in which reference TRBV28 and TRBJ1-5 provide the parts outside the CDR3, is DVKVTQSSRYLVKRTGEKVFLECVQDMDHENMFWYRQDPGLGLRLIYFSYDVKMKEKGDIPEGYSVSREKKERFSLILESASTNQTSMYLCASSRGGRGNQPQHFGDGTRLSIL.

This clonotype was counted between two and nine times. V and J are TRBV12-3 or TRBV12-4 and TRBJ2-2; TRBD2 matches at 13 bases. The CDR3 runs 16 residues. The J segment lost 4 bases and the V segment lost 5 bases, leaving 4 bases of the junction unmatched. The CDR3 spells CASSTGLAGVTGELFF. The CDR3, as DNA: TGTGCCAGCAGTACCGGACTAGCGGGGGTCACCGGGGAGCTGTTTTTT.

The chain uses TRBV2 and TRBJ1-6, with D perhaps matching TRBD1 (5 bases). Trimming stripped 6 bases from V and 5 bases from J, with 8 bases between. The CDR3 is 13 residues long. The germline CDR1 and CDR2 sequences are SNHLY and FYNNEI. The CDR3 bases are TGTGCCAGCAGGGGACTGAATAATTCACCCCTCCACTTT. Its protein product is CASRGLNNSPLHF. Full variable domain (rest looked up from reference TRBV2 and TRBJ1-6): EPEVTQTPSHQVTQMGQEVILRCVPISNHLYFYWYRQILGQKVEFLVSFYNNEISEKSEIFDDQFSVERPDGSNFTLKIRSTKLEDSAMYFCASRGLNNSPLHFGNGTRLTVT.

The table lists this clonotype with many counts. The gene calls are TRBV6-1 and TRBJ2-7, with 9 bases lining up with TRBD1. The V gene's germline CDR1 is MNHNS and CDR2 SASEGT. V dropped 7 bases and J dropped 3; count of bases not matched to a gene: 7. CDR3 size: 14 residues. CDR3 residues: CASKAGQGIYEQYF. The CDR3 coding sequence is TGTGCCAGCAAGGCGGGACAGGGTATCTACGAGCAGTACTTC.

This chain connects TRBV18 to TRBJ2-5, with 8 bases fitting TRBD2. The CDR3 consists of 15 residues. CDR1 and CDR2 from the germline V gene are KGHSH and LQKENI. J gave up 5 bases and V 4 bases, and 9 bases lay outside the gene matches. The CDR3 region is CASSLTSETAETQYF. The DNA for the CDR3 is TGTGCCAGCTCACTGACTAGCGAGACGGCGGAGACCCAGTACTTC.

The rearrangement uses TRBV7-8 and TRBJ2-3; D is possibly TRBD1 or TRBD2 (5 bases each). Germline V gene data show CDR1 as SGHVS and CDR2 as FQNEAQ. Trimming removed 2 bases at V and 4 bases at J, with 19 bases between. The CDR3 is 17 amino acids. The CDR3 here is CASSLLTGTVHSDTQYF. CDR3 in DNA: TGTGCCAGCAGCTTACTAACCGGGACGGTCCATTCAGATACGCAGTATTTT.

This CDR3 is CASSFSLTDRGHGYTF. The CDR3 DNA reads as TGTGCCAGCAGCTTTTCGCTGACCGACAGGGGACATGGCTACACCTTC. The rearrangement joins TRBV7-2 to TRBJ1-2; 8 positions agree with TRBD1. The germline V gene encodes CDR1 SGHTA and CDR2 FQGNSA. V trimming: 3 bases; J trimming: 6 bases; junction bases outside the gene matches: 12. The CDR3 extends over 16 amino acids.

The chain couples TRBV6-2 or TRBV6-3 to TRBJ2-7, with TRBD2 matching over 10 bases. J lost 2 bases, V lost 2 bases, and 12 bases had no gene match. Looked up from germline, CDR1 is MNHEY and CDR2 is SVGEGT. This CDR3 region has 18 residues. The CDR3 loop reads CASSYGLPGGLATYEQYF. CDR3 nucleotide sequence: TGTGCCAGCAGTTACGGTTTGCCGGGGGGACTAGCGACCTACGAGCAGTACTTC.